Described below is a single T cell receptor beta chain sequence and its context. A read error may produce the germline difference seen at one junction end. The germline CDR1 and CDR2 sequences are SGHTA and FQGNSA. This CDR3 has 12 amino acids. What the library attached to individual cDNA molecules were unique molecular identifiers. As processed by the authors: From around 20,000 to 690,000 TCRs were found per sample, with a median of approximately 100,000. TCRdb re-derived calls from the RACE reads in MiXCR, one entry per CDR3 protein. It is TCRdb's table, rather than the study itself, that gives the V and J calls and clone size. The repertoire holds fewer than 100,000 distinct CDR3 sequences, with around 10% as singletons. The sample belongs to a study of human T cells and chemical hapten exposure. Sample time point: patch test 2, 6 weeks after DPC sensitization. Regarding treatment: therapeutic diphenylcyclopropenone sensitization with weekly scalp DPC. Whole blood, unfractionated, served as the material for total RNA extraction.

The chain combines TRBV7-2 with TRBJ1-2; D unresolved. The TCR originated in a man aged 18 to 29 with alopecia areata. Some clones in this sample may be carry-over from other donors' samples. The sequences come from whole blood, collected in connection with sensitization to the hapten diphenylcyclopropenone (DPC). The CDR3 region is CASSPPDYSYTF. The CDR3 region has the DNA TGTGCCAGCAGCCCCCCGGACTATAGCTACACCTTC.